This TCR beta chain was captured by sequencing in a study of technical replicates of blood from a handful of donors. Libraries were prepared by immunoSEQ multiplex PCR; TCRdb keeps only in-frame clonotypes and omits some of them. The sample comprises about 76,000 clones, roughly 91% of which are singletons, and approximately 0.25% rests with the top ten. CDR1 MDHEN and CDR2 SYDVKM come from the germline V gene. Between the trimmed V and J ends, which lost 5 bases and 8 bases, there was a span of 15 bases. The CDR3 consists of 13 residues. V gene TRBV28 combines with J gene TRBJ1-1; weak D call: TRBD1 (5 bases). The sequencing sample was made of T cells isolated from PBMCs. The receptor was derived from a human donor in good health. CDR3 protein: CASSTVSGTEAFF. The CDR3 DNA sequence: TGTGCCAGCAGTACAGTCAGCGGGACCGAAGCTTTCTTT.